The rows below give T cell receptor beta chains drawn from one sample of a study of vaccination effects on CD4 cells after COVID-19. Sequencing used immunoSEQ multiplex PCR; TCRdb keeps in-frame clones, though not all of them. Of about 74,000 clones in the sample, around 77% are singletons; the top ten hold roughly 1.9%. The antigens these receptors bind are not known. This material consisted of CD4+ T cells from PBMCs cultured without peptide, taken before COVID-19 vaccination. These receptors were collected from a human donor who received a COVID-19 vaccine. Both conserved end residues are part of each CDR3. The D gene is left open where the match is weak. Not all rows give a size; the values are once, few, many and, for expanded clones, a class.

V	length	size	J	D	CDR3	DNA
TRBV4-3	16	-	TRBJ2-3	-	CASSQKSAVGTDTQYF	TGCGCCAGCAGCCAGAAAAGCGCGGTGGGCACAGATACGCAGTATTTT
TRBV19	18	-	TRBJ1-5	-	CASSITVRRGLRNQPQHF	TGTGCCAGTAGTATTACGGTAAGGCGGGGACTCCGAAATCAGCCCCAGCATTTT
TRBV5-1	14	-	TRBJ1-1	-	CASRAPDGPYEAFF	TGCGCCAGCAGGGCGCCGGACGGACCTTATGAAGCTTTCTTT
TRBV30	15	-	TRBJ2-6	-	CAWSVGAPGANVLTF	TGTGCCTGGAGTGTAGGGGCACCCGGGGCCAACGTCCTGACTTTC
TRBV5-4	15	-	TRBJ2-1	-	CASSSRLETYNEQFF	TGTGCCAGCAGCTCGCGACTGGAAACCTACAATGAGCAGTTCTTC
TRBV30	15	few	TRBJ2-1	-	CAWSVARVSYNEQFF	TGTGCCTGGAGTGTTGCCAGAGTCTCCTACAATGAGCAGTTCTTC
TRBV30	14	-	TRBJ1-1	-	CASTDSPVGTEAFF	TGTGCCTCTACGGACAGCCCCGTGGGCACTGAAGCTTTCTTT
TRBV30	18	-	TRBJ1-3	-	CAWSSSVVGLTLRNTIYF	TGTGCCTGGAGTTCCTCGGTGGTCGGGCTTACCCTCCGGAACACCATATATTTT
TRBV30	15	-	TRBJ1-3	TRBD1	CAWSVEPGQGHTIYF	TGTGCCTGGAGTGTAGAACCGGGACAGGGTCACACCATATATTTT
TRBV14	14	-	TRBJ1-2	-	CASSQEAPTRGYTF	TGTGCCAGCAGCCAAGAGGCGCCCACCCGGGGCTACACCTTC
TRBV18	14	-	TRBJ1-1	-	CASSPGFANTEAFF	TGTGCCAGCTCACCGGGGTTCGCGAACACTGAAGCTTTCTTT
TRBV15	12	-	TRBJ1-4	-	CATSRGLEKLFF	TGTGCCACCAGCAGGGGATTGGAAAAACTGTTTTTT
TRBV10-3	15	-	TRBJ2-2	TRBD1	CAISSGTGSTGELFF	TGTGCCATCAGTTCCGGGACAGGGTCCACCGGGGAGCTGTTTTTT
TRBV19	13	-	TRBJ2-3	-	CASSRDYTDTQYF	TGTGCCAGTAGTCGCGACTACACAGATACGCAGTATTTT
TRBV4-1	14	once	TRBJ2-3	-	CASSRNRYTDTQYF	TGCGCCAGCAGCCGAAACAGATACACAGATACGCAGTATTTT
TRBV7-3	14	-	TRBJ2-1	-	CASSSRGAYNEQFF	TGTGCCAGCAGCTCAAGGGGGGCCTACAATGAGCAGTTCTTC
TRBV19	16	-	TRBJ2-2	-	CASSIERVWATGELFF	TGTGCCAGTAGTATAGAAAGGGTCTGGGCCACCGGGGAGCTGTTTTTT
TRBV30	15	-	TRBJ1-6	-	CAWHGRGSYNSPLHF	TGTGCCTGGCATGGCCGGGGCTCCTATAATTCACCCCTCCACTTT
TRBV7-8	14	few	TRBJ1-1	-	CASSNTVMNTEAFF	TGTGCCAGCAGCAATACAGTTATGAACACTGAAGCTTTCTTT
TRBV19	11	-	TRBJ2-5	-	CASRGGETQYF	TGTGCCAGTAGAGGAGGAGAGACCCAGTACTTC
TRBV3-1/TRBV3-2	14	-	TRBJ2-2	-	CASSLGLSTGELFF	TGTGCCAGCAGCCTTGGACTGAGCACCGGGGAGCTGTTTTTT
TRBV14	14	-	TRBJ1-3	-	CASSPTVSGNTIYF	TGTGCCAGCAGCCCGACAGTTTCTGGAAACACCATATATTTT
TRBV30	15	-	TRBJ1-4	TRBD1	CAWRQGLVTNEKLFF	TGTGCCTGGAGACAGGGGCTGGTAACTAATGAAAAACTGTTTTTT
TRBV27	15	-	TRBJ1-5	-	CASSLVHRAGQPQHF	TGTGCCAGCAGTTTAGTTCATCGGGCAGGTCAGCCCCAGCATTTT
TRBV18	14	-	TRBJ1-6	-	CASSPETSNSPLHF	TGTGCCAGCTCACCGGAGACGTCTAATTCACCCCTCCACTTT
TRBV6-1	14	-	TRBJ2-5	TRBD1	CASSETGGEETQYF	TGTGCCAGCAGTGAAACAGGGGGCGAGGAGACCCAGTACTTC
TRBV4-2	16	-	TRBJ2-3	TRBD1	CASSQDTGASTDTQYF	TGTGCCAGCAGCCAAGATACAGGGGCAAGCACAGATACGCAGTATTTT
TRBV7-2	13	-	TRBJ2-5	-	CATRQPPQETQYF	TGTGCCACCCGACAGCCACCCCAAGAGACCCAGTACTTC
TRBV9	13	-	TRBJ1-2	-	CASSRGGSYGYTF	TGTGCCAGCTCAAGGGGGGGATCCTATGGCTACACCTTC
TRBV12-5	14	-	TRBJ2-3	-	CASGLVGGSDTQYF	TGTGCTAGTGGTTTAGTAGGGGGGTCAGATACGCAGTATTTT
TRBV5-1	16	-	TRBJ1-6	-	CASSLSQSSYNSPLHF	TGCGCCAGCAGCTTGAGCCAGAGCTCCTATAATTCACCCCTCCACTTT
TRBV15	15	few	TRBJ1-3	-	CATRPDSTSGNTIYF	TGTGCCACCAGGCCGGACTCCACCTCTGGAAACACCATATATTTT
TRBV10-1	13	few	TRBJ1-2	-	CASSPTEYYGYTF	TGCGCCAGCAGTCCGACGGAGTACTATGGCTACACCTTC
TRBV11-2	14	-	TRBJ1-6	-	CASSFVRDNSPLHF	TGTGCCAGCAGCTTCGTCAGAGATAATTCACCCCTCCACTTT
TRBV6-1	12	-	TRBJ1-2	TRBD1	CASSEGTGNYTF	TGTGCCAGCAGTGAGGGGACAGGGAACTACACCTTC
TRBV5-1	15	-	TRBJ2-1	-	CASSRDFSAYNEQFF	TGCGCCAGCAGCCGGGACTTCTCCGCCTACAATGAGCAGTTCTTC
TRBV5-6	15	few	TRBJ2-2	-	CASSLGSSNTGELFF	TGTGCCAGCAGCTTGGGCAGCTCGAACACCGGGGAGCTGTTTTTT
TRBV30	13	-	TRBJ1-5	TRBD1	CACSGGSNQPQHF	TGTGCCTGTTCAGGGGGAAGCAATCAGCCCCAGCATTTT